The sequence of this TCR beta chain was determined in a study of cytomegalovirus exposure and HLA in healthy donors. Whole-study context: A subsequent analysis stated that the 95 to 150 validation repertoires were run on the same platform as the approximately 660 first-cohort repertoires. Regarding the study as a whole: Accounts indicate the classifier identified cytomegalovirus status with strong specificity and sensitivity. Cytomegalovirus association was listed for 164 TCR beta chains.

This clone was seen only a few times. Its antigen is as yet unknown. The CDR3 spans 14 residues. Germline trimming cut 6 bases from V and 5 bases from J; bases unmatched to any gene: 8. The germline CDR1 and CDR2 sequences are MDHEN and SYDVKM. TCRdb's copy holds only in-frame clones and misses some; the assay was immunoSEQ multiplex PCR. Of approximately 100,000 clones in the sample, 88% were seen once. This receptor was identified in a woman between 18 and 29 years old in good health and CMV-seronegative. This chain joins TRBV28 and TRBJ1-2; TRBD1 matches at 8 bases. What was sequenced was PBMCs. As DNA, the CDR3 is TGTGCCAGCAGGGGGACAGGACAGAGATATGGCTACACCTTC. It yields the protein CASRGTGQRYGYTF.